The 25 T cell receptor beta chains reported below all come from one sample, sequenced in a study of blood T cell repertoires in COVID-19. Measured with immunoSEQ multiplex PCR; TCRdb has only the in-frame clones, and not every one. The table shows 70,000 or so clones, with 85% to 90% occurring only once. Sample: peripheral blood. The receptors were gathered from a woman of 80 years or more with active or convalescent COVID-19.

As concerns this clone: Within the sample, other DNA sequences also encode this same CDR3. This rearrangement joins TRBV4-3 to TRBJ2-1, with TRBD2 matching 7 bases. The length of the CDR3 is 14 residues. The junction had 0 bases not matched to a gene; V was cut back by 0 bases and J by 4 bases. Per the germline V gene, CDR1 is LGHNA and CDR2 is YSLEER. Here the CDR3 reads CASSQDGGYNEQFF. DNA for the CDR3: TGCGCCAGCAGCCAAGACGGGGGGTACAATGAGCAGTTCTTC.

The chain uses TRBV27 and TRBJ2-2; 10 bases agree with TRBD2. Germline V CDR1 and CDR2: MNHEY, SMNVEV (reference sequence). The V gene end was trimmed by 5 bases and the J gene end by 4 bases; junction bases not matched to a gene: 7. CDR3 length equals 16 residues. CDR3 bases: TGTGCCAGCAGTATCATGACTAGCGGGCGCACCGGGGAGCTGTTTTTT. Protein: CASSIMTSGRTGELFF.

This clone was seen once. The V call is TRBV7-2, the J call TRBJ2-3; possibly TRBD2 for D (5 bases). CDR3 length equals 14 residues. From germline, CDR1 is SGHTA and CDR2 FQGNSA. With 3 bases removed from V and 5 bases from J, the gap between germline ends came to 12 bases. CDR3: CASSLASYRDTQYF. Written as DNA, the CDR3 is TGTGCCAGCAGCTTGGCTAGCTACCGAGATACGCAGTATTTT.

In DNA, the CDR3 is TGCGCCAGCAGCTGGGGACACGGAAACCAGGATTCACCCCTCCACTTT. As protein: CASSWGHGNQDSPLHF. This chain connects TRBV5-1 to TRBJ1-6; D possibly corresponds to TRBD1 (6 bases). V was trimmed by 3 bases and J by 8 bases, leaving 18 bases between them. The V gene's germline CDR1 is SGHRS and CDR2 YFSETQ. This CDR3 has 16 amino acids.

The V gene is TRBV18, the J gene TRBJ2-3, with D possibly matching TRBD2 (6 bases). CDR1 KGHSH and CDR2 LQKENI come from the germline V gene. The CDR3 sequence is 15 residues long. The V end was cut by 6 bases, the J end by 0 bases, with 13 bases between. The CDR3 sequence is CASSPGTYSTDTQYF. The CDR3 nucleotides read TGTGCCAGCTCTCCGGGGACTTACAGCACAGATACGCAGTATTTT.

The chain is built from TRBV11-3 and TRBJ2-2; no reliable D call. The CDR3 has 14 amino acids. V was shortened by 5 bases and J by 3 bases, with 10 bases between the two germline ends. Per the germline V gene, CDR1 is SGHNT and CDR2 is YENEEA. The CDR3 is CASSPRSYTGELFF. CDR3 nucleotide sequence: TGTGCCAGCAGCCCCCGGTCCTACACCGGGGAGCTGTTTTTT. The full variable domain, with the rest looked up from reference TRBV11-3 and TRBJ2-2, is EAGVVQSPRYKIIEKKQPVAFWCNPISGHNTLYWYLQNLGQGPELLIRYENEEAVDDSQLPKDRFSAERLKGVDSTLKIQPAELGDSAVYLCASSPRSYTGELFFGEGSRLTVL.

The chain combines TRBV7-9 with TRBJ2-7; maybe TRBD1 (6 bases). This CDR3 comprises 17 residues. The germline V and J ends were trimmed by 3 bases and 2 bases, with 20 bases remaining between them. Germline CDR1 is SEHNR and CDR2 is FQNEAQ (reference sequence). CDR3 region: CASSFTGPSRYPYEQYF. DNA of the CDR3: TGTGCCAGCAGCTTTACAGGGCCGTCGAGGTATCCCTACGAGCAGTACTTC.

The chain uses TRBV7-9 and TRBJ1-2, with TRBD1 identical over 8 bases. Germline values: CDR1 SEHNR, CDR2 FQNEAQ (reference sequence). The CDR3 loop spans 15 amino acids. J lost 4 bases, V lost 5 bases, and 9 bases had no gene match. The CDR3 loop reads CASSPDRGPSYGYTF. CDR3 DNA: TGTGCCAGCAGCCCTGACAGGGGACCGAGCTATGGCTACACCTTC.

The table lists this clone with a few counts. The chain links TRBV11-2 to TRBJ2-7; D is possibly TRBD2 (6 bases). CDR1 and CDR2 (germline): SGHAT, FQNNGV. The V end lost 3 bases, the J end lost 3 bases, and 6 bases lay between the germline ends. CDR3 length: 12 residues. The CDR3 DNA follows: TGTGCCAGCAGCTTCGGGGGCTACGAGCAGTACTTC. It specifies CASSFGGYEQYF. The full variable domain, completed using reference TRBV11-2 and TRBJ2-7, is EAGVAQSPRYKIIEKRQSVAFWCNPISGHATLYWYQQILGQGPKLLIQFQNNGVVDDSQLPKDRFSAERLKGVDSTLKIQPAKLEDSAVYLCASSFGGYEQYFGPGTRLTVT.

This clone was detected once. The V gene is TRBV6-5, the J gene TRBJ1-1; 7 nucleotides line up with TRBD1. Losses at the gene ends were 10 bases for V and 0 bases for J; bases not matched to a gene: 8. Germline lookup yields CDR1 MNHEY and CDR2 SVGAGI. The CDR3 covers 14 residues. In DNA, the CDR3 is TGTGCCACCCGCGTAGGGACAGTGAACACTGAAGCTTTCTTT. It encodes CATRVGTVNTEAFF.

The sample holds a few counts of this clone. This chain's CDR3 is CASSQGQGTPQYF. CDR3 coding DNA: TGTGCCAGCAGCCAGGGACAGGGTACCCCTCAGTACTTC. This sequence joins TRBV12-3 or TRBV12-4 and TRBJ2-7, with 9 bases identical to TRBD1. V gave up 6 bases and J gave up 10 bases; unmatched junction bases: 10. The CDR3 has 13 amino acids.

The chain uses TRBV7-9 and TRBJ2-7, with D unclear. Looked up from germline, CDR1 is SEHNR and CDR2 is FQNEAQ (reference sequence). The CDR3 totals 15 residues. Trimming removed 2 bases from V and 5 bases from J, with 16 bases in between. CDR3 nucleotides: TGTGCCAGCAGCTTATCGGTGATTAGTATGAACGAGCAGTACTTC. Its translation: CASSLSVISMNEQYF.

The chain combines TRBV28 with TRBJ1-1; D unresolved. Germline V gene lookup returns CDR1 MDHEN and CDR2 SYDVKM. This CDR3 has 12 amino acids. Trimming stripped 2 bases from V and 11 bases from J, with 12 bases between. The CDR3 loop reads CASSLPGRWAFF. The CDR3 DNA follows: TGTGCCAGCAGTTTACCGGGGAGGTGGGCTTTCTTT.

This chain connects TRBV29-1 to TRBJ2-2; D uncertain. The germline V gene encodes CDR1 SQVTM and CDR2 ANQGSEA. V lost 0 bases, J lost 8 bases, and 16 bases lay in between. The CDR3 covers 15 residues. CDR3 nucleotide sequence: TGCAGCGTTGAAGATCCCACCCTAAGTGCTGGGGAGCTGTTTTTT. Amino acids: CSVEDPTLSAGELFF.

This chain joins TRBV6-5 and TRBJ1-1, with D unresolved. CDR3 length equals 14 residues. V was shortened by 6 bases and J by 1 base, with 12 bases between the two germline ends. CDR1 MNHEY and CDR2 SVGAGI come from the germline V gene. CDR3 in amino acids: CASSILRENTEAFF. The CDR3 bases are TGTGCCAGCAGCATCCTGAGGGAGAACACTGAAGCTTTCTTT.

This clone was recorded only once. The CDR3 is CASSLDRAGVTAQYF. DNA for the CDR3: TGTGCCAGCAGCTTAGATCGAGCAGGGGTGACGGCCCAGTACTTC. The chain joins TRBV11-2 to TRBJ2-5, with D perhaps matching TRBD1 (6 bases). Germline V gives CDR1 SGHAT, CDR2 FQNNGV. V shed 0 bases and J shed 9 bases, with 17 bases lying between them. CDR3 length: 15 amino acids.

This chain uses TRBV7-8 with TRBJ1-6; D remains ambiguous. The V gene lost 2 bases and the J gene lost 0 bases, with 14 bases spanning the gap. This CDR3 is 18 amino acids long. Germline CDR1 is SGHVS and CDR2 is FQNEAQ. The CDR3 here is CASSLTYEGSSYNSPLHF. The CDR3 region has the DNA TGTGCCAGCAGCTTAACCTATGAGGGCAGCTCCTATAATTCACCCCTCCACTTT.

In this sample, this clone turned up a few times. The chain employs TRBV19 and TRBJ1-4; D is perhaps TRBD1 (5 bases). The CDR3 has 15 residues. V lost 6 bases and J lost 8, with 19 bases in between. Germline CDR1 LNHDA, CDR2 SQIVND (reference sequence). This CDR3 is CASSTPPGFGEKLFF. CDR3 DNA: TGTGCCAGTAGCACCCCGCCAGGGTTTGGGGAAAAACTGTTTTTT.

The chain uses TRBV5-4 and TRBJ2-4; TRBD1 matches 10 bases. Trimming took 6 bases from V and 8 from J; bases not matched to a gene: 11. Germline V gene data show CDR1 as SGHNT and CDR2 as YYREEE (reference sequence). The CDR3 consists of 15 residues. The DNA for the CDR3 is TGTGCCAGCACCTCTTTTGGGACAGGGGTTGACATTCAGTACTTC. Its protein is CASTSFGTGVDIQYF.

The rearrangement joins TRBV6-5 to TRBJ1-1; 11 positions match TRBD1. Unmatched junction bases numbered 0, after V lost 2 bases and J lost 1 base. Germline lookup yields CDR1 MNHEY and CDR2 SVGAGI. There are 15 residues in the CDR3. The CDR3 nucleotides read TGTGCCAGCAGTTACGGGACAGGGGGGAACACTGAAGCTTTCTTT. Its translation is CASSYGTGGNTEAFF.

This clone was seen a handful of times. The chain couples TRBV19 to TRBJ2-1; 13 bases fit TRBD2. Unmatched junction bases numbered 2, after V lost 6 bases and J lost 6 bases. From germline, CDR1 is LNHDA and CDR2 SQIVND (reference sequence). The length of the CDR3 is 14 residues. CDR3 nucleotides: TGTGCCAGTAGACTAGCGGGGGGGACCAATGAGCAGTTCTTC. Translated: CASRLAGGTNEQFF.

A few counts support this clone. The chain is built from TRBV5-1 and TRBJ2-7; D possibly corresponds to TRBD1 (7 bases). Trimming pared 6 bases from V and 5 bases from J, leaving 15 bases between. From germline, CDR1 is SGHRS and CDR2 YFSETQ. The CDR3 extends over 13 amino acids. Here the CDR3 DNA reads TGCGCCAGCACCGCGGGACAGAGGCACGAGCAGTACTTC. Translating gives CASTAGQRHEQYF.

The chain carries TRBV2 and TRBJ1-2; 7 bases match TRBD1. Per germline, CDR1 SNHLY and CDR2 FYNNEI. The CDR3 is 14 amino acids. Unmatched junction bases numbered 9, after V lost 6 bases and J lost 5 bases. The CDR3, as DNA: TGTGCCAGCAGAAGAACCGGGACAGAGTATGGCTACACCTTC. Its protein product is CASRRTGTEYGYTF.

J is TRBJ2-3 and V is TRBV11-3; 10 nucleotides line up with TRBD1. V was pared by 5 bases and J by 9 bases, with 2 bases of the junction left unmatched. Looked up from germline, CDR1 is SGHNT and CDR2 is YENEEA. The CDR3 sequence is 12 residues long. The CDR3 spells CASSLGQGTQYF. The CDR3 bases are TGTGCCAGCAGCCTGGGACAGGGGACGCAGTATTTT.

This chain links TRBV29-1 with TRBJ2-1, with a weak D call TRBD1 (5 bases). Trimming removed 6 bases from V and 0 bases from J, with 12 bases in between. The germline V gene encodes CDR1 SQVTM and CDR2 ANQGSEA. There are 14 residues in the CDR3. The CDR3 DNA sequence: TGCAGCGTGAGACAGCCAACCTCCTACAATGAGCAGTTCTTC. Amino acids: CSVRQPTSYNEQFF.